This T cell receptor (beta chain) is drawn from a study of cytomegalovirus exposure and HLA in healthy donors. PCR was performed using 60 Vbeta and 13 Jbeta primers. Profiled with immunoSEQ multiplex PCR; TCRdb holds only in-frame clones, not every one. The sample lists 130,000 or so clones; about two thirds were seen once. CDR1 SNHLY and CDR2 FYNNEI come from the germline V gene. Trimming at V came to 7 bases and at J to 3 bases, leaving 4 bases not matched to a gene. This CDR3 comprises 15 residues. This chain links TRBV2 with TRBJ1-6; 9 positions agree with TRBD1. The clonotype was recovered from a man aged 50 to 59 in good health and CMV-seropositive. The specimen sequenced was PBMCs. CDR3 DNA sequence: TGTGCCAGCACCAAGGACAGGGGCTATAATTCACCCCTCCACTTT. It translates to CASTKDRGYNSPLHF.